The 11 T cell receptor beta chains below all came from one sample that was sequenced in a study of cytotoxic CD8 clonotypes in ibrutinib-treated CLL. Data came from immunoSEQ multiplex PCR; TCRdb stores just in-frame clones and leaves some out. The data show about 120,000 clones, with 58% seen just once and more than 35% held by the top ten. The sample consisted of PBMCs, taken after 24 months of ibrutinib treatment. Receptor source: a human donor with chronic lymphocytic leukemia.

This clone appeared once. The chain joins TRBV18 to TRBJ1-1; D remains unclear. V dropped 6 bases and J dropped 1 base, with 9 bases sitting between them. CDR1 and CDR2 from the germline V gene are KGHSH and LQKENI. This CDR3 comprises 13 residues. In nucleotides, the CDR3 is TGTGCCAGCTCTCAATACACGAACACTGAAGCTTTCTTT. Residues: CASSQYTNTEAFF.

The V call is TRBV5-1, the J call TRBJ2-2; D is unresolved. Germline assignment: CDR1 SGHRS and CDR2 YFSETQ. The CDR3 is 16 amino acids. With 0 bases removed from V and 1 base from J, the gap between germline ends came to 10 bases. The CDR3 is CASSLASPMNTGELFF. For the CDR3, the DNA is TGCGCCAGCAGCTTGGCAAGTCCAATGAACACCGGGGAGCTGTTTTTT. Filled out from reference TRBV5-1 and TRBJ2-2, the complete variable domain reads KAGVTQTPRYLIKTRGQQVTLSCSPISGHRSVSWYQQTPGQGLQFLFEYFSETQRNKGNFPGRFSGRQFSNSRSEMNVSTLELGDSALYLCASSLASPMNTGELFFGEGSRLTVL.

This chain uses TRBV2 with TRBJ2-2, with D unclear. Germline V gives CDR1 SNHLY, CDR2 FYNNEI. The CDR3 has 12 amino acids. Trimming took off 5 bases at V and 3 bases at J, with 4 bases between the two ends. CDR3 sequence (DNA): TGTGCCAGCAGTCTAGACACCGGGGAGCTGTTTTTT. Translated, it gives CASSLDTGELFF. The complete variable domain, with remaining parts taken from reference TRBV2 and TRBJ2-2, reads EPEVTQTPSHQVTQMGQEVILRCVPISNHLYFYWYRQILGQKVEFLVSFYNNEISEKSEIFDDQFSVERPDGSNFTLKIRSTKLEDSAMYFCASSLDTGELFFGEGSRLTVL.

This clone has only a few counts. The CDR3 here is CASSQENRLYQETQYF. The DNA for the CDR3 is TGCGCCAGCAGCCAAGAAAATCGACTATACCAAGAGACCCAGTACTTC. V is TRBV4-1 and J is TRBJ2-5, with D perhaps TRBD2 (5 bases). V gave up 0 bases and J gave up 0 bases, with 11 bases separating them. Per the germline V gene, CDR1 is MGHRA and CDR2 is YSYEKL. The length of the CDR3 is 16 residues.

In this sample, this clone turned up many times. The V gene is TRBV19, the J gene TRBJ2-7, with D possibly TRBD2 on 7 matching bases. Germline V gene sequence: CDR1 LNHDA, CDR2 SQIVND (reference sequence). Trimming took 5 bases from V and 0 from J, leaving 14 bases between them. This CDR3 has 15 amino acids. CDR3 DNA sequence: TGTGCCAGTAGTTTCTTGGGGGGGGCCTCCTACGAGCAGTACTTC. Its protein product is CASSFLGGASYEQYF. Full variable domain (missing parts from reference TRBV19 and TRBJ2-7): DGGITQSPKYLFRKEGQNVTLSCEQNLNHDAMYWYRQDPGQGLRLIYYSQIVNDFQKGDIAEGYSVSREKKESFPLTVTSAQKNPTAFYLCASSFLGGASYEQYFGPGTRLTVT.

This clone was observed a few times. The rearrangement uses TRBV27 and TRBJ1-1; no firm D call. The CDR3 totals 13 residues. Deletions cut 8 bases from V and 3 bases from J, with 13 bases between. Germline V gene lookup returns CDR1 MNHEY and CDR2 SMNVEV (reference sequence). The CDR3 spells CASGPSWDTEAFF. In DNA, the CDR3 is TGTGCCAGCGGCCCCTCATGGGACACTGAAGCTTTCTTT.

This chain joins TRBV7-9 and TRBJ1-1; D unresolved. V lost 0 bases to trimming and J lost 6 bases, with 8 bases between them. The CDR3 covers 13 residues. Germline V gives CDR1 SEHNR, CDR2 FQNEAQ (reference sequence). CDR3 nucleotide sequence: TGTGCCAGCAGCTTAGCACAGTTCGCTGAAGCTTTCTTT. It translates to CASSLAQFAEAFF.

The CDR3 loop is CSVDVQTTGNTIYF. CDR3 DNA: TGCAGCGTGGACGTCCAAACAACTGGAAACACCATATATTTT. The chain joins TRBV29-1 to TRBJ1-3; D is uncertain. Trimming took 6 bases from V and 2 from J, leaving 14 bases between them. Germline assignment: CDR1 SQVTM and CDR2 ANQGSEA. This CDR3 has 14 residues.

This clone has only one observation. The gene calls are TRBV7-3 and TRBJ2-5; D possibly matches TRBD1 or TRBD2 (5 bases each). The V and J ends lost 1 base and 5 bases respectively, with 14 bases between them. The CDR3 consists of 15 residues. Per the germline V gene, CDR1 is SGHTA and CDR2 is FQGTGA. In nucleotides, the CDR3 is TGTGCCAGCAGCTTAATACCGGGGCCTGGGGAGACCCAGTACTTC. Protein: CASSLIPGPGETQYF.

J is TRBJ2-7 and V is TRBV5-1, with D maybe TRBD1 (6 bases). Germline CDR1 reads SGHRS; CDR2 reads YFSETQ. V was trimmed by 3 bases and J by 5 bases, leaving 21 bases between them. This CDR3 contains 16 residues. CDR3 protein: CASSSSRDTYTHEQYF. In nucleotides, the CDR3 is TGCGCCAGCAGCTCGAGCCGGGACACATACACCCACGAGCAGTACTTC.

This clone was seen only a few times. The CDR3 loop reads CAWDDTGANTDTQYF. The CDR3 DNA sequence: TGTGCCTGGGACGACACAGGGGCCAACACAGATACGCAGTATTTT. The chain combines TRBV30 with TRBJ2-3; TRBD1 matches at 7 bases. The CDR3 length is 15 residues. The germline V gene encodes CDR1 GTSNPN and CDR2 SVGIG (reference sequence). The V segment lost 5 bases and the J segment 2 bases; nucleotides outside the gene matches: 10.